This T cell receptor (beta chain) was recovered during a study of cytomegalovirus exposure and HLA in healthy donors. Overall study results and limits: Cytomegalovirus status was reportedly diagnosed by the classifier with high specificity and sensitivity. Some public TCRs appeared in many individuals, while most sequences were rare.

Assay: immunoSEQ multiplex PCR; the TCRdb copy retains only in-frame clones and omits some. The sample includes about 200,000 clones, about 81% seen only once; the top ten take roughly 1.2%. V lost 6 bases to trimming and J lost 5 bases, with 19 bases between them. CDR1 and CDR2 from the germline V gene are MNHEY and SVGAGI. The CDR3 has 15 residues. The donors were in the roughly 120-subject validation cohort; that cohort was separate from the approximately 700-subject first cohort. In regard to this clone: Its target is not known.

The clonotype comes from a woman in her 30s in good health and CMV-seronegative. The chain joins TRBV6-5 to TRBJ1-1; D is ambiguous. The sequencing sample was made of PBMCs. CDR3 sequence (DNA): TGTGCCAGCAGGCCGGGATCGGGCTTGGGGACTGAAGCTTTCTTT. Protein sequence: CASRPGSGLGTEAFF.